The 7 T cell receptor beta chains below come from one sample, sequenced in a study of blood T cell repertoires in COVID-19. Clones were sequenced by immunoSEQ multiplex PCR, and TCRdb holds only the in-frame ones, with some missing. This table holds around 150,000 clones, about 80% found once. Specimen: peripheral blood. These receptor sequences come from an elderly woman in a cohort sampled during active or convalescent COVID-19.

The chain recombines TRBV15 with TRBJ1-5, with 8 positions matching TRBD1. The germline gives CDR1 LNHNV, CDR2 YYDKDF (reference sequence). V lost 6 bases, J lost 4 bases, and 5 bases stayed unmatched. The CDR3 has 14 amino acids. The CDR3 here is CATRPGGMNQPQHF. In DNA, the CDR3 is TGTGCCACCAGACCAGGGGGCATGAATCAGCCCCAGCATTTT.

V and J are TRBV15 and TRBJ2-6; D is perhaps TRBD1 (6 bases). The germline V gene has CDR1 LNHNV and CDR2 YYDKDF (reference sequence). The CDR3 has 16 residues. V was pared by 0 bases and J by 1 base, with 7 bases between. The CDR3 protein is CATSRDGTSGANVLTF. The CDR3 region has the DNA TGTGCCACCAGCAGAGATGGGACATCTGGGGCCAACGTCCTGACTTTC.

In DNA form, the CDR3 reads TGTGCCTGGAGTCCCAACCGGCGGTGGGCTGGGGCCAACGTCCTGACTTTC. Its protein product is CAWSPNRRWAGANVLTF. The V gene is TRBV30, the J gene TRBJ2-6; no reliable D call. V was clipped by 2 bases and J by 2 bases, with 16 bases between them. The CDR3 is 17 amino acids. The germline V gene encodes CDR1 GTSNPN and CDR2 SVGIG (reference sequence). The full variable domain, with the rest looked up from reference TRBV30 and TRBJ2-6, is SQTIHQWPATLVQPVGSPLSLECTVEGTSNPNLYWYRQAAGRGLQLLFYSVGIGQISSEVPQNLSASRPQDRQFILSSKKLLLSDSGFYLCAWSPNRRWAGANVLTFGAGSRLTVL.

V gene TRBV4-1 combines with J gene TRBJ1-2, with TRBD1 matching 11 bases. Losses at the gene ends were 1 base for V and 4 bases for J; bases not matched to a gene: 2. In germline, CDR1 is MGHRA, CDR2 YSYEKL. The CDR3 contains 15 residues. CDR3 sequence (DNA): TGCGCCAGCAGCCAAGGGACAGGGGGCGGCTATGGCTACACCTTC. Amino acid sequence: CASSQGTGGGYGYTF.

This chain uses TRBV2 with TRBJ2-3; D might be TRBD2 (5 bases). The CDR3 is 12 amino acids. V lost 6 bases, J lost 4 bases, and 8 bases lay in between. Looked up from germline, CDR1 is SNHLY and CDR2 is FYNNEI. The CDR3 protein is CASSGDADTQYF. The CDR3 DNA sequence: TGTGCCAGCAGCGGGGATGCAGATACGCAGTATTTT.

This sequence joins TRBV5-4 and TRBJ1-2; D uncertain. Germline assignment: CDR1 SGHNT and CDR2 YYREEE (reference sequence). Trimming left V 5 bases short and J 7 bases short, with 12 bases between. The CDR3 totals 12 residues. The CDR3 coding sequence is TGTGCCAGCAGGAGGGATTCGGTTGGCTACACCTTC. Protein: CASRRDSVGYTF.

The chain recombines TRBV9 with TRBJ1-2; D possibly corresponds to TRBD1 (6 bases). This CDR3 is 13 amino acids long. Germline lookup yields CDR1 SGDLS and CDR2 YYNGEE. The germline V and J ends were trimmed by 3 bases and 5 bases, with 11 bases remaining between them. The CDR3: CASSAQGVYGYTF. In DNA form, the CDR3 reads TGTGCCAGCAGCGCACAGGGTGTTTATGGCTACACCTTC.